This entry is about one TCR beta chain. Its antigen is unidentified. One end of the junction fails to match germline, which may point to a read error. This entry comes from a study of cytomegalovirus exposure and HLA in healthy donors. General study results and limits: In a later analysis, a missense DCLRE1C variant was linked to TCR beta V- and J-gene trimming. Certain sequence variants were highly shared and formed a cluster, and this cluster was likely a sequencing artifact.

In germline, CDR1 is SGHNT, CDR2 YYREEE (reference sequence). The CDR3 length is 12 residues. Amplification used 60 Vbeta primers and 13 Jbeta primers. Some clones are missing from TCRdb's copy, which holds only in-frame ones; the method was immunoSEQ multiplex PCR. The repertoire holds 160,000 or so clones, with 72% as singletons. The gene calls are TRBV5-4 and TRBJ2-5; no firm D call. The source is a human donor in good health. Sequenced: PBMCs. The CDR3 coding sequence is TGTGCCAGCAGCTTCTCCAAAGAGGCCCAGTACTTC. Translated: CASSFSKEAQYF.